This T cell receptor (beta chain) was captured in a study of T-cell reconstitution after alpha-beta-depleted transplantation in children. Ten or more counts support this clonotype. This CDR3 is 11 amino acids long. V lost 3 bases to trimming and J lost 5 bases, with 5 bases between them. The V gene's germline CDR1 is SQVTM and CDR2 ANQGSEA. Using unique molecular identifiers, the investigators prepared the TCRbeta library. Using its own MiXCR run on the PCR reads, TCRdb lists one record per CDR3 protein. The data show 200,000 to 250,000 distinct CDR3 sequences, around 9.9% seen once. The TCR originated in a child younger than two with acute myeloid leukemia, due to receive a stem cell transplant. The chain couples TRBV29-1 to TRBJ2-1; no clear D gene. The source material was PBMCs, sampled before TCRalphabeta/CD19-depleted stem cell transplant. As DNA, the CDR3 is TGCAGCGTTGATTCAGACAATGAGCAGTTCTTC. Residues: CSVDSDNEQFF.